This T cell receptor beta chain was recorded in a study of radiotherapy plus CTLA-4 blockade in lung cancer. Profiling relied on immunoSEQ multiplex PCR, and the TCRdb table lists in-frame clones only, not all of them. The sample lists tens of thousands of clones, roughly 80% occurring once. The CDR3 runs 16 residues. V lost 6 bases and J 5 bases, leaving 20 bases between the germline ends. Germline V CDR1 and CDR2: MDHEN, SYDVKM. This receptor was obtained from a human donor with non-small cell lung cancer who had stable disease on radiotherapy plus ipilimumab. The sample here was peripheral blood, taken from a patient treated with radiotherapy plus ipilimumab. The rearrangement joins TRBV28 to TRBJ2-4, with D possibly TRBD1 on 6 matching bases. CDR3 coding DNA: TGTGCCAGCAGCTACCCTCTCCGACAGGCGGAAAACATTCAGTACTTC. This translates into CASSYPLRQAENIQYF.